These 31 T cell receptor beta chains were sequenced from one sample in a study of blood T cell repertoires in COVID-19. TCRdb's copy holds only in-frame clones and misses some; the assay was immunoSEQ multiplex PCR. The sample lists about 330,000 clones; around 90% were seen once. Sequencing was performed on PBMCs or T cells enriched from blood (not recorded which). These receptor sequences come from a woman in her 30s who had recovered from COVID-19.

The chain carries TRBV18 and TRBJ2-7; TRBD1 aligns across 9 bases. Unmatched junction bases numbered 8, after V lost 6 bases and J lost 5 bases. Germline values: CDR1 KGHSH, CDR2 LQKENI. The CDR3 covers 14 residues. CDR3 in DNA: TGTGCCAGCTCTCCAGGACAGGGGCGTCACGAGCAGTACTTC. The encoded protein is CASSPGQGRHEQYF.

The chain employs TRBV9 and TRBJ2-3; 9 nucleotides match TRBD1. CDR1 and CDR2 (germline): SGDLS, YYNGEE. Trimming cost V 3 bases and J 3 bases; bases outside gene matches: 5. The CDR3 has 15 amino acids. CDR3 coding DNA: TGTGCCAGCAGCGGGGGACAGGGAGGTACAGATACGCAGTATTTT. Its translation: CASSGGQGGTDTQYF.

V gene TRBV5-4 combines with J gene TRBJ1-1, with 8 bases identical to TRBD1. V lost 5 bases, J lost 6 bases, and 9 bases stayed unmatched. The CDR3 runs 14 residues. CDR1 is SGHNT and CDR2 is YYREEE in the germline V gene (reference sequence). The CDR3 reads CASSSPQGGAEAFF. The CDR3 DNA follows: TGTGCCAGCAGTTCACCACAGGGGGGGGCTGAAGCTTTCTTT.

The V and J genes are TRBV4-1 and TRBJ2-1; 13 bases are a match to TRBD2. The V gene end was trimmed by 4 bases and the J gene end by 9 bases; junction bases not matched to a gene: 9. This CDR3 region has 16 residues. Germline-derived CDR1 and CDR2 are MGHRA and YSYEKL. In DNA form, the CDR3 reads TGCGCCAGCAGCCGCACTGGACTAGCGGGAGAGGTTGAGCAGTTCTTC. This gives the protein CASSRTGLAGEVEQFF.

The chain joins TRBV2 to TRBJ1-5, with TRBD1 identical over 8 bases. The CDR3 spans 15 residues. Per germline, CDR1 SNHLY and CDR2 FYNNEI. V lost 7 bases and J lost 3; bases outside the gene matches: 8. CDR3 sequence (DNA): TGTGCCAGCAACCCCGGGACAGGAAACAATCAGCCCCAGCATTTT. Its protein is CASNPGTGNNQPQHF.

The rearrangement uses TRBV4-1 and TRBJ1-1; D is possibly TRBD1 (5 bases). The V end was cut by 2 bases, the J end by 1 base, with 11 bases between. The CDR3 covers 15 residues. Germline loops: CDR1 MGHRA, CDR2 YSYEKL. In DNA, the CDR3 is TGCGCCAGCAGCCAACCGGGCGGGGCGAACACTGAAGCTTTCTTT. Its translation: CASSQPGGANTEAFF.

The chain joins TRBV12-5 to TRBJ2-1; D may be TRBD1 (6 bases). The germline V gene has CDR1 LGHNT and CDR2 FRNRAP. Trimming took off 5 bases at V and 9 bases at J, with 17 bases between the two ends. This CDR3 spans 14 amino acids. In DNA form, the CDR3 reads TGTGCTAGTGGTAACGGGACACTCCGACGTGAGCAGTTCTTC. This encodes CASGNGTLRREQFF.

The rearrangement joins TRBV3-1 (or the pseudogene TRBV3-2) to TRBJ1-1; unclear D gene. CDR3 size: 14 residues. The V gene lost 4 bases and the J gene lost 4 bases, with 13 bases spanning the gap. CDR1 is LGHDT and CDR2 is YNNKEL in the germline V gene (reference sequence). CDR3 sequence reads: CASSPPGLGTEAFF. CDR3 nucleotide sequence: TGTGCCAGCAGCCCGCCAGGCTTGGGCACTGAAGCTTTCTTT.

This clone was picked up one time. The V gene is TRBV12-3 or TRBV12-4, the J gene TRBJ1-5; D not resolved. Trimming shortened V by 3 bases and J by 4 bases, and 7 bases separated the two germline ends. The CDR3 extends over 13 amino acids. Here the CDR3 DNA reads TGTGCCAGCAGTTTGGAGATGAATCAGCCCCAGCATTTT. Its translation: CASSLEMNQPQHF.

Only one count was recorded for this clone. The chain joins TRBV19 to TRBJ2-2, with TRBD2 matching over 13 bases. V shed 4 bases and J 4 bases; nucleotides not matched to a gene: 6. This CDR3 comprises 17 residues. Germline lookup yields CDR1 LNHDA and CDR2 SQIVND (reference sequence). CDR3 nucleotides: TGTGCCAGTAGTAAAGGACTAGCGGGAGAAAGCACCGGGGAGCTGTTTTTT. It encodes CASSKGLAGESTGELFF. Variable domain in full (rest from reference TRBV19 and TRBJ2-2): DGGITQSPKYLFRKEGQNVTLSCEQNLNHDAMYWYRQDPGQGLRLIYYSQIVNDFQKGDIAEGYSVSREKKESFPLTVTSAQKNPTAFYLCASSKGLAGESTGELFFGEGSRLTVL.

The J gene is TRBJ2-3, the V gene TRBV19; D is ambiguous. This CDR3 is 15 amino acids long. Germline V CDR1 and CDR2: LNHDA, SQIVND (reference sequence). Deletions cut 9 bases from V and 1 base from J, with 17 bases between. DNA for the CDR3: TGTGCCAGGACCCTGGAGAGTTCTCGCACAGATACGCAGTATTTT. Encoded protein: CARTLESSRTDTQYF.

This chain connects TRBV4-2 to TRBJ2-5; 10 positions agree with TRBD1. CDR1 and CDR2 (germline): LGHNA, YNFKEQ. The CDR3 spans 15 residues. Trimming cost V 1 base and J 5 bases; bases outside gene matches: 4. The CDR3 region is CASSQGQGAKETQYF. CDR3 nucleotides: TGTGCCAGCAGCCAAGGACAGGGGGCGAAGGAGACCCAGTACTTC.

The rearrangement uses TRBV19 and TRBJ2-7, with 9 positions matching TRBD1. V trimming: 6 bases; J trimming: 3 bases; junction bases outside the gene matches: 9. This CDR3 region has 15 residues. CDR1 is LNHDA, CDR2 SQIVND, per germline (reference sequence). The CDR3 region is CASRLSRDRDYEQYF. DNA for the CDR3: TGTGCCAGTAGATTATCCCGGGACAGGGACTACGAGCAGTACTTC.

CDR3 in amino acids: CASSPGGAGVNEKLFF. In nucleotides, the CDR3 is TGTGCCAGCAGCCCAGGGGGCGCGGGGGTTAATGAAAAACTGTTTTTT. This rearrangement joins TRBV5-4 to TRBJ1-4, with TRBD1 matching over 8 bases. The V gene's germline CDR1 is SGHNT and CDR2 YYREEE (reference sequence). V was clipped by 4 bases and J by 4 bases; unmatched bases: 9. The CDR3 has 16 amino acids.

The chain combines TRBV28 with TRBJ1-6; 8 bases are a match to TRBD1. Trimming removed 3 bases from V and 9 bases from J; junction bases left unmatched: 4. The CDR3 length is 14 residues. The germline V gene has CDR1 MDHEN and CDR2 SYDVKM. CDR3 sequence (DNA): TGTGCCAGCAGTTTCGACAGGGGCGGTTCACCCCTCCACTTT. Translating it yields CASSFDRGGSPLHF.

The V gene is TRBV6-5, the J gene TRBJ2-7, with a weak D call TRBD2 (5 bases). The CDR3 length is 13 residues. The germline CDR1 and CDR2 sequences are MNHEY and SVGAGI. The germline V and J ends were trimmed by 5 bases and 5 bases, with 13 bases remaining between them. The CDR3 DNA is TGTGCCAGCAGTAGACACCGAGGGAACGAGCAGTACTTC. Translation: CASSRHRGNEQYF.

This clone was seen a handful of times. This sequence joins TRBV12-3 or TRBV12-4 and TRBJ1-5; TRBD1 aligns across 7 bases. This CDR3 spans 13 amino acids. The V gene end was trimmed by 7 bases and the J gene end by 7 bases; junction bases not matched to a gene: 7. The CDR3 loop is CASNSGQLQPQHF. The CDR3 nucleotides are TGTGCCAGCAACTCGGGACAGCTCCAGCCCCAGCATTTT.

The V call is TRBV28, the J call TRBJ1-5, with 7 bases lining up with TRBD1. Germline V lookup: CDR1 MDHEN, CDR2 SYDVKM. With 5 bases clipped from V and 2 bases from J, the junction kept 0 bases outside the gene matches. This CDR3 spans 13 amino acids. The CDR3 loop reads CASSDRGNQPQHF. In DNA, the CDR3 is TGTGCCAGCAGTGACAGGGGCAATCAGCCCCAGCATTTT.

The chain recombines TRBV18 with TRBJ1-4; 7 nucleotides match TRBD1. After removal of 3 bases from V and 6 bases from J, the junction contained 4 bases not matched to a gene. The germline V gene encodes CDR1 KGHSH and CDR2 LQKENI. The CDR3 consists of 14 residues. This chain's CDR3 is CASSPGGGDEKLFF. The CDR3 DNA follows: TGTGCCAGCTCACCTGGAGGGGGCGATGAAAAACTGTTTTTT.

J is TRBJ1-5 and V is TRBV3-1 (or the pseudogene TRBV3-2), with D tentatively TRBD1 (6 bases). The length of the CDR3 is 19 residues. V shed 4 bases and J shed 3 bases, with 25 bases lying between them. In germline, CDR1 is LGHDT, CDR2 YNNKEL (reference sequence). CDR3 in amino acids: CASSPPFFAWTVYNQPQHF. The CDR3 nucleotides are TGTGCCAGCAGCCCCCCTTTTTTTGCCTGGACAGTCTACAATCAGCCCCAGCATTTT.

This clone was detected only once. The chain carries TRBV7-2 and TRBJ1-6; 7 bases line up with TRBD1. The CDR3 sequence is 16 residues long. The germline V gene has CDR1 SGHTA and CDR2 FQGNSA. V lost 1 base to trimming and J lost 10 bases; unmatched junction nucleotides: 10. As DNA, the CDR3 is TGTGCCAGCAGCTTAGGGGGTCCGGCAGGGGGATCACCCCTCCACTTT. Amino acids: CASSLGGPAGGSPLHF.

The V call is TRBV28, the J call TRBJ2-7, with TRBD1 matching 8 bases. The CDR3 length is 15 residues. In germline, CDR1 is MDHEN, CDR2 SYDVKM. The V and J ends lost 5 bases and 5 bases, in that order; junction bases with no gene match: 11. The chain's CDR3 is CASSPFRGRIHEQYF. The CDR3 DNA follows: TGTGCCAGCAGTCCCTTCAGGGGGCGCATCCACGAGCAGTACTTC.

The genes are TRBV11-3 and TRBJ2-1; 9 positions agree with TRBD2. The CDR3 covers 18 residues. CDR1 and CDR2 (germline): SGHNT, YENEEA. V lost 4 bases and J lost 0; bases outside the gene matches: 10. The CDR3 nucleotides read TGTGCCAGCAGCTGGACGAGCGGGGGGTCTAGCTCCTACAATGAGCAGTTCTTC. Translated, it gives CASSWTSGGSSSYNEQFF.

The chain carries TRBV2 and TRBJ1-6; D ambiguous. Germline V gene data show CDR1 as SNHLY and CDR2 as FYNNEI. The V end was cut by 4 bases, the J end by 8 bases, with 12 bases between. There are 14 residues in the CDR3. This CDR3 is CASSGGGTDSPLHF. The CDR3 DNA reads as TGTGCCAGCAGTGGAGGAGGCACCGATTCACCCCTCCACTTT.

This rearrangement joins TRBV2 to TRBJ1-4; 8 bases map to TRBD1. The trim removed 6 bases at V and 11 bases at J, leaving 5 bases unmatched. The CDR3 runs to 12 residues. In germline, CDR1 is SNHLY, CDR2 FYNNEI. CDR3 DNA: TGTGCCAGCAGCGCAACAGGGGGGAAACTGTTTTTT. This gives the protein CASSATGGKLFF.

In this sample, this clone turned up once. The CDR3 DNA reads TGTGCCAGCAGTTTTCTAGGGGTCTCCTACAATGAGCAGTTCTTC. This sequence encodes CASSFLGVSYNEQFF. J is TRBJ2-1 and V is TRBV27, with D possibly matching TRBD1 (5 bases). CDR1 is MNHEY and CDR2 is SMNVEV in the germline V gene (reference sequence). This CDR3 is 15 amino acids long. V was trimmed by 3 bases and J by 0 bases, leaving 9 bases between them.

The rearrangement joins TRBV19 to TRBJ1-1; D may be TRBD1 (5 bases). Per germline, CDR1 LNHDA and CDR2 SQIVND (reference sequence). V lost 9 bases and J lost 1, with 15 bases in between. This CDR3 is built from 14 residues. The CDR3 DNA sequence: TGTGCCAGCACCATCGGGGGTCCGAACACTGAAGCTTTCTTT. Amino acids: CASTIGGPNTEAFF.

The DNA of the CDR3 is TGTGCCAGCAGCCCGGAGGGACAGACCTACGAGCAGTACTTC. It yields the protein CASSPEGQTYEQYF. The chain employs TRBV5-4 and TRBJ2-7, with D perhaps matching TRBD1 (7 bases). CDR1 is SGHNT, CDR2 YYREEE, per germline (reference sequence). The CDR3 contains 14 residues. The V end lost 4 bases, the J end lost 2 bases, and 13 bases lay between the germline ends.

V gene TRBV7-2 combines with J gene TRBJ2-3, with D possibly being TRBD1 (5 bases). CDR1 is SGHTA, CDR2 FQGNSA, per germline. This CDR3 comprises 13 residues. V was cut by 6 bases and J by 5 bases, with 12 bases left in between. The DNA for the CDR3 is TGTGCCAGCAGTCTTGCAGGGATAGATACGCAGTATTTT. Its translation: CASSLAGIDTQYF.

The chain joins TRBV3-1 (or the pseudogene TRBV3-2) to TRBJ1-2; the D is unclear. The germline V gene has CDR1 LGHDT and CDR2 YNNKEL (reference sequence). Trimming stripped 4 bases from V and 7 bases from J, with 13 bases between. The CDR3 is 13 amino acids. CDR3 nucleotide sequence: TGTGCCAGCAGCCTGGGAGGAGGCTTTGGCTACACCTTC. Translation gives CASSLGGGFGYTF.

The gene calls are TRBV5-5 and TRBJ1-5, with D possibly matching TRBD1 (5 bases). Germline lookup yields CDR1 SGHKS and CDR2 YYEKEE (reference sequence). The CDR3 is made up of 13 amino acids. Trimming took off 1 base at V and 6 bases at J, with 8 bases between the two ends. The CDR3 DNA follows: TGTGCCAGCAGCTTGTCTGGGGCTCAGCCCCAGCATTTT. Its translation is CASSLSGAQPQHF.